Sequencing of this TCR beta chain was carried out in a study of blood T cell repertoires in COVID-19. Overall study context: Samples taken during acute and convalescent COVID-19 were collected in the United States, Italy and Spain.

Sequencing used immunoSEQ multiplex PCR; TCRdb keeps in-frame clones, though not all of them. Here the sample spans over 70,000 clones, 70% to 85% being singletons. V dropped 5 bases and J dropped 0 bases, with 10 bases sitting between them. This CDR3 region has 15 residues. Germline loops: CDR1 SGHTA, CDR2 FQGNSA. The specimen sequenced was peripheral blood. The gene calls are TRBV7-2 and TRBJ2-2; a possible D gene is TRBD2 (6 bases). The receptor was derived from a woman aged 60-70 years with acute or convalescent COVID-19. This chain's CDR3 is CASSQGGANTGELFF. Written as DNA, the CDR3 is TGTGCCAGCAGCCAGGGCGGGGCGAACACCGGGGAGCTGTTTTTT.